This T cell receptor beta chain was profiled in a study of a mutant IDH1 vaccine in newly diagnosed glioma. Germline lookup yields CDR1 SNHLY and CDR2 FYNNEI. This CDR3 is 12 amino acids long. V lost 5 bases to trimming and J lost 6 bases, with 9 bases between them. Clones were sequenced by immunoSEQ multiplex PCR, and TCRdb holds only the in-frame ones, with some missing. The profile shows more than 45,000 clones, around 89% of them singletons. Concerning this clone itself: Its matching antigen is unknown.

Time point indicated: week 35, safety follow-up. Every vaccination contained 300 ug of the mutant IDH1 20-mer peptide and was paired with topical imiquimod. This material consisted of PBMCs, taken from a glioma patient whose treatment included an IDH1 peptide vaccine. The chain couples TRBV2 to TRBJ2-3; D might be TRBD1 (6 bases). This receptor was taken from a woman aged 40 to 50 with glioma. As DNA, the CDR3 is TGTGCCAGCAGTCTGGACAGCGATACGCAGTATTTT. Translating gives CASSLDSDTQYF.